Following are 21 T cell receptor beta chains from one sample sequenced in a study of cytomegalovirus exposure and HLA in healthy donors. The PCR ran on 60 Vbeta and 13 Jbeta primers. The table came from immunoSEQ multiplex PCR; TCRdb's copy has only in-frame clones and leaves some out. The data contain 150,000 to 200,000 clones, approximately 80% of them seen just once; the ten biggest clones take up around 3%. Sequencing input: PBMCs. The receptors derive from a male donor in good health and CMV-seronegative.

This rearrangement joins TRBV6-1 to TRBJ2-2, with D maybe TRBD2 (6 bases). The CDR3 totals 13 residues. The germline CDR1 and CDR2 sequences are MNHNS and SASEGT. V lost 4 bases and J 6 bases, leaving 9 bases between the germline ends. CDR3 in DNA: TGTGCCAGCAGTGGGGGGGACCCCGGGGAGCTGTTTTTT. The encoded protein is CASSGGDPGELFF.

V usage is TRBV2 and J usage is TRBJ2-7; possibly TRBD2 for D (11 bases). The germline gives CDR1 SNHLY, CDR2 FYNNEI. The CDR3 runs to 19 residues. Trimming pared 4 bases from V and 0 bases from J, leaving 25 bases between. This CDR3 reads CASSVRQGATSGSSYEQYF. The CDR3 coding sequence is TGTGCCAGCAGTGTACGACAGGGGGCCACTAGCGGGAGCTCCTACGAGCAGTACTTC.

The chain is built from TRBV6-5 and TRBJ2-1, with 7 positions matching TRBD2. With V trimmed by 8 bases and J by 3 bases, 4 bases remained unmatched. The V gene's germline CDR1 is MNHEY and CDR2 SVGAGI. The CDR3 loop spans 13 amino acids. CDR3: CASGASGYNEQFF. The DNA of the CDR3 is TGTGCCAGCGGGGCTAGCGGCTACAATGAGCAGTTCTTC.

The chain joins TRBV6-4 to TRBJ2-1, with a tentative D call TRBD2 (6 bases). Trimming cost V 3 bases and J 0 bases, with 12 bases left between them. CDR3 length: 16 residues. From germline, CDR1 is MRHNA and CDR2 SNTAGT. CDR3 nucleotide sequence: TGTGCCAGCAGTGAATTTGGGGGGAGCTCCTACAATGAGCAGTTCTTC. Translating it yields CASSEFGGSSYNEQFF.

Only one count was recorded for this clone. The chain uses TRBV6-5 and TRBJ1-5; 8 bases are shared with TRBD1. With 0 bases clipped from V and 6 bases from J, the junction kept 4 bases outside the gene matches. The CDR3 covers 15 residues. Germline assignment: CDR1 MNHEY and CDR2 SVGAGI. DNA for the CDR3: TGTGCCAGCAGTTACTCGGCGACAGGGGCTCAGCCCCAGCATTTT. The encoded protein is CASSYSATGAQPQHF.

CDR3 in amino acids: CASSPTSGASYEQYF. In DNA form, the CDR3 reads TGTGCCAGCAGTCCTACTAGCGGGGCCTCCTACGAGCAGTACTTC. The chain is built from TRBV5-4 and TRBJ2-7, with TRBD2 matching over 10 bases. The CDR3 sequence is 15 residues long. V shed 5 bases, J shed 0 bases, and the junction held 5 bases outside the gene matches. CDR1 and CDR2 from the germline V gene are SGHNT and YYREEE (reference sequence).

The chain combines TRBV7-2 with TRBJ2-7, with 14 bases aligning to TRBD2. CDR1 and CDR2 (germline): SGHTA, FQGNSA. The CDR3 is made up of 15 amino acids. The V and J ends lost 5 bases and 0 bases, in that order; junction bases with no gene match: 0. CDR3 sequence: CASSGTSGSSYEQYF. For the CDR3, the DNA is TGTGCCAGCAGCGGGACTAGCGGGAGCTCCTACGAGCAGTACTTC.

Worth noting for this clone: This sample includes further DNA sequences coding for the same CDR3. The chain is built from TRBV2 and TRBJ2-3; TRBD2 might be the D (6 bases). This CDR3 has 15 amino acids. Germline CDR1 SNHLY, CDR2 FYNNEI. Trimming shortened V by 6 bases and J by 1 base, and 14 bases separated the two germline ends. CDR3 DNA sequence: TGTGCCAGCAGCGGTCGGGGCGGGGGCACAGATACGCAGTATTTT. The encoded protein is CASSGRGGGTDTQYF.

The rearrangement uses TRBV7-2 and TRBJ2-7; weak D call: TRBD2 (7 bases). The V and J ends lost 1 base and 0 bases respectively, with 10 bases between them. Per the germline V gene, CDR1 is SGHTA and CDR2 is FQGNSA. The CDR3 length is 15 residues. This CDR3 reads CASSLGGGDSYEQYF. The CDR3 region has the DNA TGTGCCAGCAGCTTAGGAGGGGGGGACTCCTACGAGCAGTACTTC.

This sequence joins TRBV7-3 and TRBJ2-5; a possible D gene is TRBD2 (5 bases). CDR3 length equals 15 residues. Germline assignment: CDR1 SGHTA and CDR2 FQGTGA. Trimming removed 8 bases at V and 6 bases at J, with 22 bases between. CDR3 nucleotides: TGTGCCAGCCTCCCCTCCGAGGGTTCCGGAAAGACCCAGTACTTC. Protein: CASLPSEGSGKTQYF.

The CDR3 DNA follows: TGTGCCGGAAAACCGGGACAGAGAAACACTGAAGCTTTCTTT. Translated: CAGKPGQRNTEAFF. The rearrangement uses TRBV19 and TRBJ1-1, with 7 positions matching TRBD1. Trimming at V came to 11 bases and at J to 2 bases, leaving 11 bases not matched to a gene. The germline V gene encodes CDR1 LNHDA and CDR2 SQIVND (reference sequence). This CDR3 is 14 amino acids long.

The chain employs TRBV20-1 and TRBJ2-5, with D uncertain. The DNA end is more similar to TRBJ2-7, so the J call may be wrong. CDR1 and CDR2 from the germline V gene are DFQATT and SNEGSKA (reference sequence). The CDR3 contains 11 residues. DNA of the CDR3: TGCAGTGCTAGAATGGTCTACGAGCAGTACTTC. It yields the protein CSARMVYEQYF.

CDR3 sequence: CASSLFPGNYGYTF. The DNA for the CDR3 is TGTGCCAGCAGTTTATTTCCAGGAAACTATGGCTACACCTTC. This rearrangement joins TRBV28 to TRBJ1-2, with D hard to call. CDR1 and CDR2 from the germline V gene are MDHEN and SYDVKM. V lost 1 base, J lost 2 bases, and 8 bases lay in between. The CDR3 consists of 14 residues.

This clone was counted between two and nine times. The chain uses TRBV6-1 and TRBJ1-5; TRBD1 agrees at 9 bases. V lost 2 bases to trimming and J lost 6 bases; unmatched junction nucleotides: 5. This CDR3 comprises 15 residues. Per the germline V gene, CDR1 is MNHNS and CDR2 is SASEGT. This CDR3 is CASSETGTGFQPQHF. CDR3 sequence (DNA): TGTGCCAGCAGTGAAACGGGGACAGGGTTTCAGCCCCAGCATTTT.

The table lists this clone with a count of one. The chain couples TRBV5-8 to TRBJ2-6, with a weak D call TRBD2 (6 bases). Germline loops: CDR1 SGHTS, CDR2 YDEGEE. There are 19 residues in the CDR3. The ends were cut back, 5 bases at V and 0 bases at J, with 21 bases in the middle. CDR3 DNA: TGTGCCAGCAGTTCCGTCTTACCGGGACTGCTCTCTGGGGCCAACGTCCTGACTTTC. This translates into CASSSVLPGLLSGANVLTF.

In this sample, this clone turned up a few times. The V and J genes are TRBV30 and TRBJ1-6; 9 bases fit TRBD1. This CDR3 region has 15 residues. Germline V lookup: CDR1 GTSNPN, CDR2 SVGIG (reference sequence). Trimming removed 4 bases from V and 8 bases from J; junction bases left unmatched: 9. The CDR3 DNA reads TGTGCCTGGACCAGGACAGGGGAAATGTATTCACCCCTCCACTTT. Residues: CAWTRTGEMYSPLHF.

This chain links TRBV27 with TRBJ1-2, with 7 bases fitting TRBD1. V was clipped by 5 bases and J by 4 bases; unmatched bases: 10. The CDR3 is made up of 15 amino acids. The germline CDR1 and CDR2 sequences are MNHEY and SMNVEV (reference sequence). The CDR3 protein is CASSPRQGGTYGYTF. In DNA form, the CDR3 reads TGTGCCAGCAGTCCCCGACAGGGTGGGACCTATGGCTACACCTTC.

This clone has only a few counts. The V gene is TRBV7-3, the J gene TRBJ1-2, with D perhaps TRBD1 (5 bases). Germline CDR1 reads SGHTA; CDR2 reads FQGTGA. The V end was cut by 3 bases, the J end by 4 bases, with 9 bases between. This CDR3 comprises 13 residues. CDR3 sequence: CASSFGGGYGYTF. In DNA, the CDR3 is TGTGCCAGCAGCTTCGGGGGTGGCTATGGCTACACCTTC.

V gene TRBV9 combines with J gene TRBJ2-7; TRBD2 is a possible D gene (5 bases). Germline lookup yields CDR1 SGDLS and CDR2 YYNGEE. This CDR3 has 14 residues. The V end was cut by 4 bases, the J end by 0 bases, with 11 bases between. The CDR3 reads CASSTGLLSYEQYF. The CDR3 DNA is TGTGCCAGCAGCACTGGACTCCTCTCCTACGAGCAGTACTTC.

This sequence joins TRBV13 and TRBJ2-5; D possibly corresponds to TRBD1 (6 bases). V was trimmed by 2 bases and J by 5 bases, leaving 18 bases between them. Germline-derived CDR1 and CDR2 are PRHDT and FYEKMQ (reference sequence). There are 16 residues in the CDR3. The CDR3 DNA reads TGTGCCAGCAGCTTATTCGGCCGGACAGCTTTGGAGACCCAGTACTTC. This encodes CASSLFGRTALETQYF. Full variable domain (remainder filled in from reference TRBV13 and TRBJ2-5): AAGVIQSPRHLIKEKRETATLKCYPIPRHDTVYWYQQGPGQDPQFLISFYEKMQSDKGSIPDRFSAQQFSDYHSELNMSSLELGDSALYFCASSLFGRTALETQYFGPGTRLLVL.

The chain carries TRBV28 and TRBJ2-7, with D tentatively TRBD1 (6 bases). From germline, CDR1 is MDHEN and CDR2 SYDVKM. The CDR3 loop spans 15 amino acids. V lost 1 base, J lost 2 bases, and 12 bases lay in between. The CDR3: CASSLSPTGTYEQYF. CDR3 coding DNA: TGTGCCAGCAGTTTATCCCCGACAGGAACCTACGAGCAGTACTTC. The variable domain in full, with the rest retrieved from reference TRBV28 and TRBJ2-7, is DVKVTQSSRYLVKRTGEKVFLECVQDMDHENMFWYRQDPGLGLRLIYFSYDVKMKEKGDIPEGYSVSREKKERFSLILESASTNQTSMYLCASSLSPTGTYEQYFGPGTRLTVT.